Presented here are 29 T cell receptor beta chains from one specimen sequenced in a study of T cells after posttransplantation cyclophosphamide. The repertoire was sequenced with immunoSEQ multiplex PCR; TCRdb's copy has only in-frame clones and lacks some. In total the sample includes around 24,000 clones, none of them seen once. Sequenced input: PBMCs. These receptors all come from an older woman in good health, CMV-negative, and a related stem cell transplant donor.

This clone was observed a few times. V usage is TRBV30 and J usage is TRBJ1-2; D is possibly TRBD1 (5 bases). The CDR3 consists of 11 residues. Trimming shortened V by 2 bases and J by 8 bases, and 9 bases separated the two germline ends. The germline V gene encodes CDR1 GTSNPN and CDR2 SVGIG (reference sequence). The CDR3 here is CAWSSNRGYTF. The CDR3 nucleotides are TGTGCCTGGAGTTCAAACAGGGGCTACACCTTC.

Written as DNA, the CDR3 is TGTGCCATCAGGGGACAGATCAATCAGCCCCAGCATTTT. This translates into CAIRGQINQPQHF. V usage is TRBV6-5 and J usage is TRBJ1-5; the match to TRBD1 covers 7 bases. The CDR3 sequence is 13 residues long. The germline gives CDR1 MNHEY, CDR2 SVGAGI. The V gene end was trimmed by 10 bases and the J gene end by 3 bases; junction bases not matched to a gene: 6.

The table lists this clone with many counts. The chain employs TRBV18 and TRBJ2-4, with 10 bases matching TRBD1. CDR1 is KGHSH and CDR2 is LQKENI in the germline V gene. The CDR3 totals 18 residues. The V segment lost 3 bases and the J segment 1 base; nucleotides outside the gene matches: 9. The CDR3 is CASSPLRKGQGAKNIQYF. CDR3 coding DNA: TGTGCCAGCTCACCGCTTCGCAAGGGACAGGGGGCCAAAAACATTCAGTACTTC.

This clone was found many times. The V gene is TRBV19, the J gene TRBJ2-2; a possible D gene is TRBD2 (5 bases). The CDR3 length is 14 residues. Per germline, CDR1 LNHDA and CDR2 SQIVND (reference sequence). V lost 5 bases, J lost 1 base, and 8 bases lay in between. CDR3 DNA sequence: TGTGCCAGTAGTCTAGGACTGAACACCGGGGAGCTGTTTTTT. It yields the protein CASSLGLNTGELFF. The full variable domain, with the rest looked up from reference TRBV19 and TRBJ2-2, is DGGITQSPKYLFRKEGQNVTLSCEQNLNHDAMYWYRQDPGQGLRLIYYSQIVNDFQKGDIAEGYSVSREKKESFPLTVTSAQKNPTAFYLCASSLGLNTGELFFGEGSRLTVL.

This clone has ten or more counts. The chain carries TRBV6-1 and TRBJ2-5; D possibly corresponds to TRBD2 (6 bases). The germline V gene has CDR1 MNHNS and CDR2 SASEGT. Trimming took 3 bases from V and 4 from J, leaving 21 bases between them. There are 17 residues in the CDR3. CDR3 sequence (DNA): TGTGCCAGCAGTGAGAGTAGGCCACGCGGGGAAGCAGAGACCCAGTACTTC. This translates into CASSESRPRGEAETQYF.

This clone has a count of ten or more. The chain couples TRBV28 to TRBJ1-4; 8 bases align to TRBD1. The CDR3 contains 13 residues. Germline assignment: CDR1 MDHEN and CDR2 SYDVKM. After removal of 10 bases from V and 8 bases from J, the junction contained 9 bases not matched to a gene. The CDR3: CAIRQGALEKLFF. The CDR3 nucleotides are TGTGCCATTCGTCAGGGGGCACTCGAAAAACTGTTTTTT. The full variable domain, its missing parts supplied by reference TRBV28 and TRBJ1-4, is DVKVTQSSRYLVKRTGEKVFLECVQDMDHENMFWYRQDPGLGLRLIYFSYDVKMKEKGDIPEGYSVSREKKERFSLILESASTNQTSMYLCAIRQGALEKLFFGSGTQLSVL.

The sample holds many counts of this clone. The J gene is TRBJ2-3, the V gene TRBV2, with TRBD2 matching 9 bases. V trimming: 7 bases; J trimming: 6 bases; junction bases outside the gene matches: 11. Germline V gives CDR1 SNHLY, CDR2 FYNNEI. This CDR3 is 15 amino acids long. CDR3: CASTRLAASSDTQYF. CDR3 nucleotide sequence: TGTGCCAGCACCCGACTAGCGGCTTCGAGCGATACGCAGTATTTT.

This clone has a count of ten or more. This sequence joins TRBV10-3 and TRBJ2-6; 7 nucleotides align to TRBD2. After removal of 4 bases from V and 0 bases from J, the junction contained 6 bases not matched to a gene. The CDR3 covers 17 residues. CDR1 is ENHRY, CDR2 SYGVKD, per germline. CDR3: CAISGGGGHSGANVLTF. The CDR3 nucleotides read TGTGCCATCAGTGGGGGGGGAGGGCACTCTGGGGCCAACGTCCTGACTTTC.

This chain joins TRBV23-1 and TRBJ2-3, with D perhaps matching TRBD1 (6 bases). TRBV23-1 is an ORF, with its function uncertain. The V gene lost 4 bases and the J gene lost 6 bases, with 8 bases spanning the gap. The CDR3 is made up of 12 amino acids. The CDR3 DNA reads TGCGCCAGCAGTCCGGACAGCGATACGCAGTATTTT. Translating gives CASSPDSDTQYF.

The sample holds many counts of this clone. V and J are TRBV28 and TRBJ1-3; 7 positions agree with TRBD1. Losses at the gene ends were 0 bases for V and 1 base for J; bases not matched to a gene: 6. Germline loops: CDR1 MDHEN, CDR2 SYDVKM. The CDR3 has 17 amino acids. The CDR3 reads CASSLWEGATSGNTIYF. The CDR3 bases are TGTGCCAGCAGTTTATGGGAGGGGGCGACTTCTGGAAACACCATATATTTT.

In this sample, this clone turned up many times. The chain joins TRBV6-1 to TRBJ2-7; unclear D gene. CDR1 MNHNS and CDR2 SASEGT come from the germline V gene. Trimming cost V 7 bases and J 3 bases, with 7 bases left between them. The CDR3 runs 11 residues. The CDR3 protein is CASKQNYEQYV. The CDR3 DNA is TGTGCCAGCAAACAAAACTACGAGCAGTACGTC.

This clone was picked up many times. The chain is built from TRBV6-5 and TRBJ1-6, with D hard to call. V dropped 1 base and J dropped 8 bases, with 6 bases sitting between them. The CDR3 loop spans 13 amino acids. CDR1 is MNHEY and CDR2 is SVGAGI in the germline V gene. This CDR3 is CASSYFRDSPLHF. The CDR3 nucleotides are TGTGCCAGCAGTTACTTCCGGGATTCACCCCTCCACTTT.

This clone came up a few times. The rearrangement joins TRBV28 to TRBJ2-5; possible D gene TRBD2, 5 bases. The J call may be wrong; the DNA end is better matched by TRBJ2-7. Germline CDR1 and CDR2: MDHEN and SYDVKM. The CDR3 is made up of 12 amino acids. CDR3 protein: CASSLSGYEQYF. In DNA form, the CDR3 reads TGTGCCAGCAGTTTATCGGGGTACGAGCAGTACTTC.

This clone has a count of ten or more. CDR3 DNA sequence: TGCGCCAGCAGCCAAGAAAGAGAGGGGGAGCTGTTTTTT. It codes for CASSQEREGELFF. The rearrangement uses TRBV4-3 and TRBJ2-2; D is undetermined. The germline V and J ends were trimmed by 0 bases and 8 bases, with 7 bases remaining between them. CDR3 length: 13 residues. Germline values: CDR1 LGHNA, CDR2 YSLEER.

This clone was recorded at least ten times. The rearrangement uses TRBV5-8 and TRBJ2-5; 9 nucleotides agree with TRBD1. Germline CDR1 and CDR2: SGHTS and YDEGEE. The CDR3 contains 14 residues. The V gene end was trimmed by 2 bases and the J gene end by 4 bases; junction bases not matched to a gene: 3. The CDR3: CASSFGTGLETQYF. The CDR3 coding sequence is TGTGCCAGCAGCTTCGGGACAGGGTTAGAGACCCAGTACTTC.

The table lists this clone with many counts. The chain is built from TRBV7-9 and TRBJ1-1; D is unclear. Trimming left V 10 bases short and J 2 bases short, with 11 bases between. CDR3 length: 12 residues. The germline gives CDR1 SEHNR, CDR2 FQNEAQ (reference sequence). CDR3 in DNA: TGTGCCACCTCCAGGCTTAACACTGAAGCTTTCTTT. Encoded protein: CATSRLNTEAFF.

This clone occurred many times. The genes are TRBV10-3 and TRBJ1-1; a weak D match, TRBD1 (6 bases). Germline CDR1 ENHRY, CDR2 SYGVKD. There are 18 residues in the CDR3. V lost 2 bases and J 6 bases, leaving 25 bases between the germline ends. CDR3 in amino acids: CAISERRGGGIRSAEAFF. In DNA form, the CDR3 reads TGTGCCATCAGTGAGCGAAGGGGAGGGGGGATACGGTCAGCTGAAGCTTTCTTT.

This clone has at least ten counts. This chain uses TRBV20-1 with TRBJ1-4; the D is unclear. Germline CDR1 DFQATT, CDR2 SNEGSKA (reference sequence). This CDR3 has 11 residues. V lost 6 bases, J lost 3 bases, and 5 bases lay in between. The CDR3 DNA is TGCAGTGCGGGAGCTAATGAAAAACTGTTTTTT. Its translation: CSAGANEKLFF.

This clone was observed many times. The J gene is TRBJ1-5, the V gene TRBV27; D possibly corresponds to TRBD1 (6 bases). Looked up from germline, CDR1 is MNHEY and CDR2 is SMNVEV (reference sequence). Trimming shortened V by 6 bases and J by 0 bases, and 9 bases separated the two germline ends. This CDR3 is built from 14 residues. In DNA form, the CDR3 reads TGTGCCAGCAGCCGACAGGTTAGCAATCAGCCCCAGCATTTT. Translated: CASSRQVSNQPQHF.

This clone came up many times. V and J are TRBV5-4 and TRBJ2-4, with a possible D match to TRBD1 (6 bases). Germline assignment: CDR1 SGHNT and CDR2 YYREEE (reference sequence). The CDR3 extends over 15 amino acids. Trimming left V 1 base short and J 6 bases short, with 14 bases between. The CDR3 reads CASSLIRGEGNIQYF. In nucleotides, the CDR3 is TGTGCCAGCAGCTTGATCAGGGGCGAGGGAAACATTCAGTACTTC.

The rearrangement uses TRBV9 and TRBJ2-1; 10 bases are shared with TRBD1. Germline V lookup: CDR1 SGDLS, CDR2 YYNGEE. The CDR3 extends over 15 amino acids. The junction had 6 bases not matched to a gene; V was cut back by 4 bases and J by 5 bases. In DNA form, the CDR3 reads TGTGCCAGCAGCACTCGGACAGGGGGGGACAATGAGCAGTTCTTC. Its translation: CASSTRTGGDNEQFF.

This clone has a count of ten or more. The chain links TRBV6-5 to TRBJ1-1; perhaps TRBD1 as D (6 bases). Germline CDR1 and CDR2: MNHEY and SVGAGI. This CDR3 spans 15 amino acids. The germline V and J ends were trimmed by 6 bases and 2 bases, with 16 bases remaining between them. In DNA, the CDR3 is TGTGCCAGCAGGTTGGACAGTCAGGGAAACACTGAAGCTTTCTTT. This gives the protein CASRLDSQGNTEAFF.

This clone was seen ten or more times. The chain is built from TRBV19 and TRBJ2-2; 7 bases line up with TRBD2. The CDR3 runs to 15 residues. CDR1 LNHDA and CDR2 SQIVND come from the germline V gene (reference sequence). V was pared by 3 bases and J by 7 bases, with 8 bases of the junction left unmatched. Here the CDR3 reads CASSIAGTTVGELFF. CDR3 DNA sequence: TGTGCCAGTAGTATCGCCGGGACTACCGTCGGGGAGCTGTTTTTT. The variable domain in full, completed from reference TRBV19 and TRBJ2-2, reads DGGITQSPKYLFRKEGQNVTLSCEQNLNHDAMYWYRQDPGQGLRLIYYSQIVNDFQKGDIAEGYSVSREKKESFPLTVTSAQKNPTAFYLCASSIAGTTVGELFFGEGSRLTVL.

At least ten counts were recorded for this clone. The J gene is TRBJ2-7, the V gene TRBV7-8, with TRBD1 identical over 7 bases. Germline CDR1 and CDR2: SGHVS and FQNEAQ. V lost 5 bases and J lost 3; bases outside the gene matches: 10. The CDR3 consists of 15 residues. The CDR3 DNA sequence: TGTGCCAGCAGCCCAGGGGGAGAGATTTTCTACGAGCAGTACTTC. It specifies CASSPGGEIFYEQYF.

Sample share makes this clone medium-sized (0.01 to 0.1%). The V gene is TRBV7-3, the J gene TRBJ2-6; D remains unclear. Germline loops: CDR1 SGHTA, CDR2 FQGTGA. V was trimmed by 1 base and J by 4 bases, leaving 8 bases between them. The CDR3 runs to 15 residues. CDR3 protein: CASSLNGGGANVLTF. The CDR3 nucleotides are TGTGCCAGCAGCTTAAATGGTGGCGGGGCCAACGTCCTGACTTTC.

This clone occurred many times. The chain employs TRBV19 and TRBJ2-7; 7 bases map to TRBD1. Looked up from germline, CDR1 is LNHDA and CDR2 is SQIVND (reference sequence). CDR3 size: 15 residues. J lost 2 bases, V lost 1 base, and 5 bases had no gene match. CDR3 amino acids: CASSIVGGSTYEQYF. CDR3 DNA: TGTGCCAGTAGTATAGTAGGGGGCAGTACCTACGAGCAGTACTTC.

This clone was seen ten or more times. This chain uses TRBV5-6 with TRBJ2-6, with 8 bases lining up with TRBD1. V shed 3 bases and J 0 bases; nucleotides not matched to a gene: 11. CDR3 length: 19 residues. The germline V gene encodes CDR1 SGHDT and CDR2 YYEEEE. The CDR3 DNA is TGTGCCAGCAGCTCCCCACCGGGACAGGAGGACTCTGGGGCCAACGTCCTGACTTTC. This sequence encodes CASSSPPGQEDSGANVLTF.

Ten or more counts support this clone. The chain joins TRBV9 to TRBJ1-1, with a weak D call TRBD1 (6 bases). Germline CDR1 and CDR2: SGDLS and YYNGEE. Trimming shortened V by 2 bases and J by 1 base, and 9 bases separated the two germline ends. The CDR3 has 14 residues. CDR3 in DNA: TGTGCCAGCAGCGTTCAGGGGAAGAACACTGAAGCTTTCTTT. Its translation: CASSVQGKNTEAFF.

A remark on this clone: A junction end diverges from the germline sequence, so it may reflect a read error. The V call is TRBV6-5, the J call TRBJ2-2; TRBD2 aligns across 9 bases. CDR1 and CDR2 from the germline V gene are MNHEY and SVGAGI. The CDR3 sequence is 14 residues long. CDR3 nucleotides: TGTGTCAGCAGGCGGGGGGGGAACACCGGGGAGCTGTTTTTT. As protein: CVSRRGGNTGELFF.